The entry that follows covers one T cell receptor beta chain sequence. The antigen is not known. These data are taken from a study of CD8 T cells in Susac syndrome. Study-wide results and limits: The study recognized that the number of individuals in its TCR sequencing and HLA analysis was relatively small.

An input of roughly 0.45 to 1 ug of RNA was subjected to reverse transcription using random hexamers. MiXCR, run by TCRdb on the immunoSEQ multiplex PCR reads, gives a single entry per CDR3 protein. There are 130,000 or so distinct CDR3 sequences in the sample; roughly 76% occur only once, and around 0.49% lies in the top ten. CDR1 and CDR2 (germline): MDHEN, SYDVKM. Trimming took off 5 bases at V and 6 bases at J, with 11 bases between the two ends. The CDR3 runs to 13 residues. The rearrangement uses TRBV28 and TRBJ1-5, with D unresolved. The TCR comes from a human donor with multiple sclerosis. Sequences were obtained from CD8+ T cells from PBMCs. CDR3 nucleotide sequence: TGTGCCAGCAGTATAGTTTTAAGTCAGCCCCAGCATTTT. This gives the protein CASSIVLSQPQHF.